These 27 T cell receptor beta chains share one sample of origin, sequenced in a study of T cells expressing NK-cell markers. Using the 5' RACE reads, TCRdb records one entry per CDR3 protein without DNA. This repertoire comprises about 460,000 distinct CDR3 sequences; its ten largest clones make up over 1.1%. Sequencing was performed on blood T cells: a sorted CD56 or NKG2C T cell subset, CD4+ or CD8+ T cells, or bulk PBMC T cells (not recorded which). The receptor source for this set is a woman aged 50 to 65 in good health.

The rearrangement uses TRBV12-3 or TRBV12-4 and TRBJ2-7; checking the TCRdb D call of TRBD2 is not possible without DNA. CDR3 length equals 14 residues. The CDR3 spells CASSKGQRSYEQYF.

The chain employs TRBV7-2 and TRBJ2-2; TCRdb names TRBD1, which stays unverified in the absence of DNA. Germline V lookup: CDR1 SGHTA, CDR2 FQGNSA. The CDR3 is 14 amino acids. The CDR3 reads CASSSDRRTGELFF.

The chain links TRBV3-1 to TRBJ2-2; the D call of TRBD1 rests on TCRdb alone, since no DNA is present to check it. Germline values: CDR1 LGHDT, CDR2 YNNKEL (reference sequence). The CDR3 is made up of 16 amino acids. CDR3 in amino acids: CASSQVSQGRSGELFF.

This chain links TRBV24-1 with TRBJ2-2; TCRdb outputs TRBD2, but without DNA this stays unchecked. Germline CDR1 KGHDR, CDR2 SFDVKD. This CDR3 is built from 17 residues. The CDR3 reads CATSVLGLAGNTGELFF.

J is TRBJ2-3 and V is TRBV19; the TCRdb D gene call, TRBD2, has no DNA to confirm it. The length of the CDR3 is 16 residues. Germline V gene sequence: CDR1 LNHDA, CDR2 SQIVND (reference sequence). CDR3 amino acids: CASSAERTSSTDTQYF.

V usage is TRBV3-1 and J usage is TRBJ2-4. The germline gives CDR1 LGHDT, CDR2 YNNKEL (reference sequence). The CDR3 is 16 residues long. The CDR3: CASSQDPMVAKNIQYF.

This rearrangement joins TRBV4-1 to TRBJ1-1. CDR3 length equals 15 residues. Germline CDR1 MGHRA, CDR2 YSYEKL. CDR3 region: CASSLNFGVDTEAFF.

The rearrangement joins TRBV5-1 to TRBJ2-1; TCRdb names TRBD2, which stays unverified in the absence of DNA. The germline gives CDR1 SGHRS, CDR2 YFSETQ. The CDR3 totals 18 residues. This chain's CDR3 is CASSFLPGAGGPINEQFF.

The J gene is TRBJ1-1, the V gene TRBV12-3 or TRBV12-4; the D gene TCRdb calls, TRBD1, cannot be checked with no DNA. This CDR3 is 14 amino acids long. The CDR3 sequence: CASSTRAGDTEAFF.

The rearrangement joins TRBV15 to TRBJ2-5; TCRdb designates TRBD2, a call that cannot be tested without DNA. In germline, CDR1 is LNHNV, CDR2 YYDKDF (reference sequence). This CDR3 spans 15 amino acids. The chain's CDR3 is CATGAPGLALETQYF.

The chain is built from TRBV5-1 and TRBJ2-1; TCRdb indicates TRBD2, and absent DNA this call remains unverified. The CDR3 has 15 residues. CDR1 is SGHRS and CDR2 is YFSETQ in the germline V gene. The CDR3 is CASSPLAGGHNEQFF. The complete variable domain, with remaining parts taken from reference TRBV5-1 and TRBJ2-1, reads KAGVTQTPRYLIKTRGQQVTLSCSPISGHRSVSWYQQTPGQGLQFLFEYFSETQRNKGNFPGRFSGRQFSNSRSEMNVSTLELGDSALYLCASSPLAGGHNEQFFGPGTRLTVL.

The chain employs TRBV2 and TRBJ1-5; TCRdb designates TRBD1, a call that cannot be tested without DNA. Germline CDR1 is SNHLY and CDR2 is FYNNEI. This CDR3 spans 13 amino acids. The CDR3 region is CASGPQGDQPQHF.

The chain carries TRBV10-3 and TRBJ2-1. The CDR3 has 13 amino acids. Germline values: CDR1 ENHRY, CDR2 SYGVKD. This chain's CDR3 is CAISESSDREQFF.

This chain connects TRBV10-3 to TRBJ2-3. This CDR3 contains 12 residues. Germline V gene lookup returns CDR1 ENHRY and CDR2 SYGVKD. This CDR3 reads CAISPQKDTQYF.

The chain couples TRBV15 to TRBJ2-4. This CDR3 region has 16 residues. Germline lookup yields CDR1 LNHNV and CDR2 YYDKDF (reference sequence). CDR3 region: CATSRGEFKAKNIQYF. Based on the CDR3 plus reference TRBV15 and TRBJ2-4, the full variable domain is DAMVIQNPRYQVTQFGKPVTLSCSQTLNHNVMYWYQQKSSQAPKLLFHYYDKDFNNEADTPDNFQSRRPNTSFCFLDIRSPGLGDTAMYLCATSRGEFKAKNIQYFGAGTRLSVL.

V usage is TRBV20-1 and J usage is TRBJ2-2; the D gene TCRdb calls, TRBD1, cannot be checked with no DNA. Germline CDR1 reads DFQATT; CDR2 reads SNEGSKA (reference sequence). CDR3 length: 16 residues. CDR3: CSARTSGQVNTGELFF.

The V gene is TRBV10-2, the J gene TRBJ1-2; the TRBD1 assignment by TCRdb is unverifiable without DNA. This CDR3 is built from 14 residues. CDR1 WSHSY and CDR2 SAAADI come from the germline V gene. This chain's CDR3 is CASSGDSPNYGYTF.

This rearrangement joins TRBV6-1 to TRBJ2-7. The CDR3 runs to 15 residues. Germline CDR1 reads MNHNS; CDR2 reads SASEGT. CDR3 region: CASSELEGGPDEQYF.

This rearrangement joins TRBV9 to TRBJ2-5; with no DNA, the TCRdb D assignment of TRBD2 cannot be verified. This CDR3 is built from 15 residues. CDR1 SGDLS and CDR2 YYNGEE come from the germline V gene. This chain's CDR3 is CASSVDREVKETQYF.

This rearrangement joins TRBV12-3 or TRBV12-4 to TRBJ1-1; TCRdb's D gene call, TRBD1, goes unchecked for lack of DNA. CDR3 length equals 15 residues. CDR3: CASSLIGPRAIEAFF.

The V and J genes are TRBV30 and TRBJ2-6; the TCRdb D gene call, TRBD2, has no DNA to confirm it. Germline V lookup: CDR1 GTSNPN, CDR2 SVGIG (reference sequence). This CDR3 contains 11 residues. This chain's CDR3 is CAWRASPVLTF.

The chain uses TRBV20-1 and TRBJ2-5. The CDR3 spans 15 residues. Germline CDR1 is DFQATT and CDR2 is SNEGSKA (reference sequence). The CDR3 loop is CSAYPTQLRVETQYF.

The chain couples TRBV12-3 or TRBV12-4 to TRBJ1-1; TCRdb selects TRBD1, and the lack of DNA leaves this call unchecked. The length of the CDR3 is 13 residues. The CDR3 protein is CASSLGGTTEAFF.

The rearrangement links TRBV12-3 or TRBV12-4 to TRBJ2-7; there is no DNA to check the TCRdb D call of TRBD2. This CDR3 region has 17 residues. CDR3 region: CASSLGGSGAITYEQYF.

The chain is built from TRBV12-3 or TRBV12-4 and TRBJ1-4; absent DNA, TCRdb's TRBD1 call cannot be checked. The length of the CDR3 is 16 residues. The CDR3 is CASTQGKFATNEKLFF.

The V call is TRBV11-3, the J call TRBJ1-1; TCRdb's D call of TRBD1 is untestable without DNA. The CDR3 sequence is 14 residues long. CDR1 and CDR2 from the germline V gene are SGHNT and YENEEA. The CDR3 loop reads CASSSGQGETEAFF. The whole variable domain, filled in from reference TRBV11-3 and TRBJ1-1, reads EAGVVQSPRYKIIEKKQPVAFWCNPISGHNTLYWYLQNLGQGPELLIRYENEEAVDDSQLPKDRFSAERLKGVDSTLKIQPAELGDSAVYLCASSSGQGETEAFFGQGTRLTVV.

V gene TRBV27 combines with J gene TRBJ1-4. Germline V gene data show CDR1 as MNHEY and CDR2 as SMNVEV (reference sequence). The CDR3 runs to 15 residues. This CDR3 reads CASSLSRRGREKLFF.